The TCR beta chain under discussion was sequenced for a study of T cell changes during pregnancy in multiple sclerosis. Using immunoSEQ multiplex PCR, the repertoire was profiled, and TCRdb retains in-frame clones only, with some absent. This table has about 70,000 clones, approximately 91% appearing once. In germline, CDR1 is KGHSH, CDR2 LQKENI. J was trimmed by 2 bases and V by 3 bases; bases with no gene match: 15. The CDR3 covers 19 residues. This receptor was obtained from a female donor with multiple sclerosis, enrolled in a pregnancy study. V usage is TRBV18 and J usage is TRBJ1-5, with 8 bases identical to TRBD1. The sample here was CD4+ T cells from peripheral blood mononuclear cells, taken after pregnancy. The CDR3 DNA sequence: TGTGCCAGCTCACCCCGAAAACAGGGGGGTCCTGAGGGCAATCAGCCCCAGCATTTT. It codes for CASSPRKQGGPEGNQPQHF.